Below, 25 T cell receptor beta chains from the same sample are listed, as sequenced in a study of cytomegalovirus exposure and HLA in healthy donors. Use of 60 Vbeta and 13 Jbeta primers characterized the PCR. Assay used: immunoSEQ multiplex PCR; TCRdb lists only in-frame clones, some missing. The table lists 100,000 to 150,000 clones, roughly four fifths of them singletons. Specimen: PBMCs. The source of these receptors is a woman aged 45-65 years in good health and CMV-seronegative.

The J gene is TRBJ2-5, the V gene TRBV27; tentative D call: TRBD2 (7 bases). Per the germline V gene, CDR1 is MNHEY and CDR2 is SMNVEV (reference sequence). The CDR3 has 15 amino acids. Trimming shortened V by 5 bases and J by 2 bases, and 15 bases separated the two germline ends. CDR3 coding DNA: TGTGCCAGCAGTCCGATCAGGGGAGGGCAAGAGACCCAGTACTTC. As protein: CASSPIRGGQETQYF.

The gene calls are TRBV5-4 and TRBJ1-2; 9 nucleotides match TRBD1. Germline V gene sequence: CDR1 SGHNT, CDR2 YYREEE (reference sequence). Losses at the gene ends were 3 bases for V and 5 bases for J; bases not matched to a gene: 14. The CDR3 extends over 17 amino acids. CDR3 coding DNA: TGTGCCAGCAGCTCCGCGGGACAGGGTAGGACTCGGTATGGCTACACCTTC. This translates into CASSSAGQGRTRYGYTF.

V gene TRBV28 combines with J gene TRBJ2-2; TRBD2 agrees at 10 bases. CDR1 is MDHEN and CDR2 is SYDVKM in the germline V gene. This CDR3 region has 17 residues. J lost 7 bases, V lost 4 bases, and 12 bases had no gene match. In DNA, the CDR3 is TGTGCCAGCAGTTCTCTAGGGCTAGCGGGAGTATACGGGGAGCTGTTTTTT. This codes for CASSSLGLAGVYGELFF.

CDR3 protein: CASSLGTVDTEAFF. CDR3 in DNA: TGTGCCAGCAGTTTAGGTACTGTGGACACTGAAGCTTTCTTT. The chain recombines TRBV28 with TRBJ1-1; D remains unclear. The CDR3 runs to 14 residues. Germline-derived CDR1 and CDR2 are MDHEN and SYDVKM. Trimming stripped 2 bases from V and 3 bases from J, with 10 bases between.

This sequence joins TRBV6-5 and TRBJ1-2; possible D gene TRBD1, 6 bases. Germline CDR1 and CDR2: MNHEY and SVGAGI. The CDR3 spans 16 residues. The germline V and J ends were trimmed by 0 bases and 5 bases, with 16 bases remaining between them. CDR3 in amino acids: CASSYSGEGTPYGYTF. CDR3 nucleotides: TGTGCCAGCAGTTACTCGGGTGAGGGGACACCTTATGGCTACACCTTC.

CDR3 protein: CASIGLSGTDTQYF. The CDR3 DNA reads TGTGCCAGCATTGGGTTGAGCGGCACAGATACGCAGTATTTT. This chain connects TRBV2 to TRBJ2-3, with D hard to call. The CDR3 is made up of 14 amino acids. Germline V gene data show CDR1 as SNHLY and CDR2 as FYNNEI. Trimming removed 7 bases at V and 1 base at J, with 12 bases between.

The J gene is TRBJ2-2, the V gene TRBV4-3, with 7 bases that match TRBD1. V gave up 6 bases and J gave up 4 bases; unmatched junction bases: 5. This CDR3 comprises 14 residues. Germline CDR1 LGHNA, CDR2 YSLEER. This CDR3 is CASRGGSGTGELFF. The CDR3 DNA reads TGCGCCAGCAGAGGGGGCTCCGGCACCGGGGAGCTGTTTTTT.

In regard to this clone: The germline gene is not matched at one end of the junction; a read error may be the cause. The V call is TRBV7-7, the J call TRBJ1-5; D is ambiguous. This CDR3 region has 14 residues. Germline CDR1 is SSHAT and CDR2 is FNYEAQ (reference sequence). The CDR3 spells CASSFEKRNQPQHF. The CDR3 DNA sequence: TGTGCTAGCAGCTTCGAGAAGCGGAATCAGCCCCAGCATTTT.

The rearrangement uses TRBV19 and TRBJ1-1; D not resolved. V gave up 0 bases and J gave up 6 bases, with 11 bases separating them. The CDR3 covers 14 residues. Germline values: CDR1 LNHDA, CDR2 SQIVND (reference sequence). The CDR3 DNA reads as TGTGCCAGTAGTATAGATCGCGGGATCCCTGAAGCTTTCTTT. Translation: CASSIDRGIPEAFF.

V usage is TRBV28 and J usage is TRBJ2-7; 7 bases are a match to TRBD1. This CDR3 has 14 residues. The germline V gene has CDR1 MDHEN and CDR2 SYDVKM. V lost 3 bases to trimming and J lost 4 bases; unmatched junction nucleotides: 6. This CDR3 is CASSLGQRGYEQYF. DNA for the CDR3: TGTGCCAGCAGTTTGGGACAGAGGGGTTACGAGCAGTACTTC.

The V call is TRBV5-1, the J call TRBJ2-5; TRBD2 is a possible D gene (6 bases). Trimming pared 2 bases from V and 1 base from J, leaving 12 bases between. CDR1 is SGHRS and CDR2 is YFSETQ in the germline V gene. The CDR3 has 15 residues. CDR3 sequence reads: CASSFVGRVQETQYF. The CDR3 coding sequence is TGCGCCAGCAGCTTCGTCGGGAGAGTCCAAGAGACCCAGTACTTC. Complete variable domain (other parts from reference TRBV5-1 and TRBJ2-5): KAGVTQTPRYLIKTRGQQVTLSCSPISGHRSVSWYQQTPGQGLQFLFEYFSETQRNKGNFPGRFSGRQFSNSRSEMNVSTLELGDSALYLCASSFVGRVQETQYFGPGTRLLVL.

The J gene is TRBJ2-7, the V gene TRBV27, with 10 bases lining up with TRBD1. The CDR3 length is 16 residues. Germline CDR1 MNHEY, CDR2 SMNVEV (reference sequence). The J segment lost 3 bases and the V segment lost 2 bases, leaving 7 bases of the junction unmatched. The CDR3: CASSLRTGGFHYEQYV. In nucleotides, the CDR3 is TGTGCCAGCAGTTTACGGACAGGGGGTTTCCACTACGAGCAGTACGTC.

The chain has TRBV6-5 and TRBJ2-1; TRBD2 matches 11 bases. Germline CDR1 reads MNHEY; CDR2 reads SVGAGI. After removal of 8 bases from V and 5 bases from J, the junction contained 8 bases not matched to a gene. This CDR3 has 15 residues. The CDR3 region has the DNA TGTGCCAGCGGGGGGATTAGCGGGGGGGACAATGAGCAGTTCTTC. Translation: CASGGISGGDNEQFF.

The chain couples TRBV5-1 to TRBJ2-1, with 14 nucleotides matching TRBD2. Germline trimming cut 4 bases from V and 8 bases from J; bases unmatched to any gene: 5. The CDR3 spans 15 residues. CDR1 is SGHRS, CDR2 YFSETQ, per germline. CDR3 loop: CASSPGLAGVDEQFF. The CDR3 bases are TGCGCCAGCAGCCCGGGACTAGCGGGAGTGGATGAGCAGTTCTTC.

This clone was observed a handful of times. The chain employs TRBV6-1 and TRBJ1-2; 9 nucleotides match TRBD1. V gave up 7 bases and J gave up 7 bases; unmatched junction bases: 13. This CDR3 has 15 amino acids. Germline CDR1 and CDR2: MNHNS and SASEGT. The CDR3, as DNA: TGTGCCAGCAATAAAAAGACAGGGGGAGGGGGTGGCTACACCTTC. Protein: CASNKKTGGGGGYTF.

This clone was recorded a few times. The chain uses TRBV9 and TRBJ2-7, with D tentatively TRBD2 (5 bases). There are 14 residues in the CDR3. The V end lost 5 bases, the J end lost 3 bases, and 15 bases lay between the germline ends. Germline V gene sequence: CDR1 SGDLS, CDR2 YYNGEE. The chain's CDR3 is CASSAGTEIYEQYF. The DNA of the CDR3 is TGTGCCAGCAGTGCGGGCACTGAAATCTACGAGCAGTACTTC.

Written as DNA, the CDR3 is TGTGCCAGCAGCGCCTCCATGCGGGGTGGGGCCAACGTCCTGACTTTC. It encodes CASSASMRGGANVLTF. The chain has TRBV9 and TRBJ2-6; D is perhaps TRBD2 (6 bases). V shed 3 bases and J shed 3 bases, with 13 bases lying between them. Germline lookup yields CDR1 SGDLS and CDR2 YYNGEE. This CDR3 is built from 16 residues.

The chain links TRBV6-6 to TRBJ2-3, with 9 positions matching TRBD2. The junction had 5 bases not matched to a gene; V was cut back by 2 bases and J by 2 bases. Germline CDR1 reads MNHNY; CDR2 reads SVGAGI (reference sequence). The CDR3 extends over 16 amino acids. CDR3 amino acids: CASSYSLAGPTDTQYF. The CDR3 region has the DNA TGTGCCAGCAGTTACAGTCTAGCGGGACCCACAGATACGCAGTATTTT.

The rearrangement joins TRBV7-9 to TRBJ1-1, with D unresolved. The CDR3 consists of 12 residues. V was clipped by 2 bases and J by 5 bases, with 6 bases between them. Looked up from germline, CDR1 is SEHNR and CDR2 is FQNEAQ (reference sequence). CDR3 sequence: CASSLTVTEAFF. The CDR3 nucleotides are TGTGCCAGCAGCTTAACTGTGACTGAAGCTTTCTTT.

This chain uses TRBV7-2 with TRBJ2-3, with 12 bases matching TRBD2. Germline V gene sequence: CDR1 SGHTA, CDR2 FQGNSA. The trim removed 3 bases at V and 6 bases at J, leaving 7 bases unmatched. CDR3 length: 16 amino acids. CDR3 in DNA: TGTGCCAGCAGCTTTCTAGCGGGAGGGACTACGGATACGCAGTATTTT. Translating gives CASSFLAGGTTDTQYF.

This clone was observed once. This chain joins TRBV6-5 and TRBJ2-1; the match to TRBD1 covers 10 bases. V shed 2 bases and J 12 bases; nucleotides not matched to a gene: 1. Looked up from germline, CDR1 is MNHEY and CDR2 is SVGAGI. The CDR3 is 12 residues long. DNA for the CDR3: TGTGCCAGCAGTTACGGGGACAGGGGGCAGTTCTTC. Protein product: CASSYGDRGQFF.

V gene TRBV10-3 combines with J gene TRBJ2-1; 10 nucleotides line up with TRBD2. Looked up from germline, CDR1 is ENHRY and CDR2 is SYGVKD. CDR3 size: 13 residues. V lost 7 bases, J lost 6 bases, and 3 bases stayed unmatched. The CDR3 bases are TGTGCCATCAAAGCGGGAGGGCCCAATGAGCAGTTCTTC. Amino acid sequence: CAIKAGGPNEQFF.

The genes are TRBV27 and TRBJ2-7; 9 positions agree with TRBD2. The CDR3 contains 14 residues. Germline V gene sequence: CDR1 MNHEY, CDR2 SMNVEV (reference sequence). With 6 bases clipped from V and 2 bases from J, the junction kept 5 bases outside the gene matches. CDR3 region: CASSPAGGTYEQYV. As DNA, the CDR3 is TGTGCCAGCAGCCCTGCGGGAGGGACCTACGAGCAGTACGTC.

V gene TRBV4-2 combines with J gene TRBJ1-5, with D possibly being TRBD1 (6 bases). Trimming removed 0 bases from V and 5 bases from J, with 14 bases in between. Germline values: CDR1 LGHNA, CDR2 YNFKEQ. The CDR3 has 16 amino acids. CDR3 in amino acids: CASSQDGGTGHQPQHF. The CDR3 region has the DNA TGTGCCAGCAGCCAAGATGGGGGCACGGGGCATCAGCCCCAGCATTTT.

V gene TRBV21-1 combines with J gene TRBJ1-4. TRBV21-1 is flagged as a pseudogene. This CDR3 spans 15 amino acids. The CDR3 region has the DNA TGTGCCAGCAGCAACGGCGGGGGGGCTCATGAAAAACTGTTTTTT. It yields the protein CASSNGGGAHEKLFF.